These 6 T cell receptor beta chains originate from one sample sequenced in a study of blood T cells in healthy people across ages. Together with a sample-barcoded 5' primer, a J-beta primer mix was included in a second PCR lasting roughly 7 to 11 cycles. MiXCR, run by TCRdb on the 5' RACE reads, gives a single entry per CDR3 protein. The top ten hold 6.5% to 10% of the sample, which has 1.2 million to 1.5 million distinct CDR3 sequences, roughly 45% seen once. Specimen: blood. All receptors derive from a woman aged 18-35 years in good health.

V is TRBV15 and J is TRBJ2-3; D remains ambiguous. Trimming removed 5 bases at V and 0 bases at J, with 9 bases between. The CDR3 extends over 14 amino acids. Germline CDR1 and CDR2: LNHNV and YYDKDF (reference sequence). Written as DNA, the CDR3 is TGTGCCACCAGCGGTTTAGGAAGCACAGATACGCAGTATTTT. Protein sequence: CATSGLGSTDTQYF.

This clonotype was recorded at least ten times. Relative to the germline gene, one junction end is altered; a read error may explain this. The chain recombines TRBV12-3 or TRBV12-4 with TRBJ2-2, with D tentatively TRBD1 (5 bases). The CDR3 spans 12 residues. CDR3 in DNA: TGTGCCAGCAGCTTAGGGGCCGGGGAGCTGTTTTTT. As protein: CASSLGAGELFF.

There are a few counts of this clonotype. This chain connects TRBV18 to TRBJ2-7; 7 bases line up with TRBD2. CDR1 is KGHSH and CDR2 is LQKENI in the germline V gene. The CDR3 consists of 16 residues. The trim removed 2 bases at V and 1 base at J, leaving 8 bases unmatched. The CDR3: CASSPSTGGGSYEQYF. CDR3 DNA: TGTGCCAGCTCACCATCTACGGGGGGTGGTTCCTACGAGCAGTACTTC.

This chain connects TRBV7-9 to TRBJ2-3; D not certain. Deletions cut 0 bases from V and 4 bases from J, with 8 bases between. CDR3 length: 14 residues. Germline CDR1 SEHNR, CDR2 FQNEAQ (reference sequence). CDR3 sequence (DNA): TGTGCCAGCAGCTTAGCTGTCCTGGCAGATACGCAGTATTTT. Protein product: CASSLAVLADTQYF.

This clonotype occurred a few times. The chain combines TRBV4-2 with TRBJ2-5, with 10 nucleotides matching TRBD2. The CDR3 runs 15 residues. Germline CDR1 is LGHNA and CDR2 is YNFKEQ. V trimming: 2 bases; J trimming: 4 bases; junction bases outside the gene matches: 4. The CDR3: CASSQLAGVRETQYF. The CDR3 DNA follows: TGTGCCAGCAGCCAACTAGCGGGAGTACGAGAGACCCAGTACTTC.

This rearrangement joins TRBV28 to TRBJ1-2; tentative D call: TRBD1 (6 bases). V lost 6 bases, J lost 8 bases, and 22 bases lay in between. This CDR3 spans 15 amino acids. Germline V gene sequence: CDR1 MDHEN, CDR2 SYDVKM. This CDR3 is CASSLGGFRERGYTF. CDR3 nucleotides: TGTGCCAGCAGCCTGGGGGGCTTCAGGGAAAGAGGCTACACCTTC.